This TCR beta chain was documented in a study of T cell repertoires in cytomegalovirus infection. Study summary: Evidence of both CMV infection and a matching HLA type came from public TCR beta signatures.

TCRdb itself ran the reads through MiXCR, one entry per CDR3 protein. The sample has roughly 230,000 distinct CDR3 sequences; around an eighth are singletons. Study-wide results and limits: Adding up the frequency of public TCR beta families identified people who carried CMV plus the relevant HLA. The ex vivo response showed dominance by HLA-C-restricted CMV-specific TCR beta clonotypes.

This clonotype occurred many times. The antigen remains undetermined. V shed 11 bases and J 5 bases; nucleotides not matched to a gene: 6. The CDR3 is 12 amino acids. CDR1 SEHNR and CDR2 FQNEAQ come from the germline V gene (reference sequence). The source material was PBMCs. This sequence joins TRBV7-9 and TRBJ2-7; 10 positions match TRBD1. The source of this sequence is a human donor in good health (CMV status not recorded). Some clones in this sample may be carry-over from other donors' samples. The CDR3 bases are TGTGCCTCCGGGACAGGGGTCAACGAGCAGTACTTC. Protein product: CASGTGVNEQYF.